Each of the 14 T cell receptor beta chains below was sequenced from the same sample in a study of blood T cell repertoires in COVID-19. Produced via immunoSEQ multiplex PCR; TCRdb's table is partial and in-frame only. The sample holds about 230,000 clones, roughly 88% seen once. The sample consisted of PBMCs or T cells enriched from blood (not recorded which). These receptors all stem from a woman between 35 and 50 years old with acute COVID-19.

V and J are TRBV5-8 and TRBJ1-5; 7 bases are a match to TRBD1. V gave up 0 bases and J gave up 3 bases; unmatched junction bases: 6. The CDR3 contains 16 residues. Germline V gives CDR1 SGHTS, CDR2 YDEGEE. The CDR3 loop reads CASSLGDRASNQPQHF. CDR3 coding DNA: TGTGCCAGCAGCTTGGGGGACAGAGCCTCCAATCAGCCCCAGCATTTT.

The J gene is TRBJ2-3, the V gene TRBV3-1 (or the pseudogene TRBV3-2); TRBD2 matches at 11 bases. The CDR3 covers 15 residues. V lost 4 bases and J lost 2; bases outside the gene matches: 2. Germline V CDR1 and CDR2: LGHDT, YNNKEL (reference sequence). The CDR3 loop reads CASSPSGRYTDTQYF. In DNA, the CDR3 is TGTGCCAGCAGCCCTAGCGGGAGGTACACAGATACGCAGTATTTT.

This sequence joins TRBV7-4 and TRBJ2-3, with a possible D match to TRBD2 (6 bases). Trimming left V 4 bases short and J 2 bases short, with 13 bases between. There are 15 residues in the CDR3. Looked up from germline, CDR1 is SGHVT and CDR2 is SQSDAQ. The CDR3 sequence is CASSSPSVSTDTQYF. CDR3 sequence (DNA): TGTGCCAGCAGCTCCCCTAGCGTCTCCACAGATACGCAGTATTTT.

The chain couples TRBV6-2 or TRBV6-3 to TRBJ2-2, with TRBD1 matching 10 bases. Per the germline V gene, CDR1 is MNHEY and CDR2 is SVGEGT. The CDR3 totals 15 residues. Trimming at V came to 5 bases and at J to 4 bases, leaving 4 bases not matched to a gene. For the CDR3, the DNA is TGTGCCAGCAGTGCCGGGACAGGGGTCACCGGGGAGCTGTTTTTT. Translating it yields CASSAGTGVTGELFF.

The chain combines TRBV6-1 with TRBJ1-3, with D unresolved. The V end lost 2 bases, the J end lost 3 bases, and 8 bases lay between the germline ends. CDR3 size: 14 residues. The germline V gene has CDR1 MNHNS and CDR2 SASEGT. CDR3 sequence: CASSEPYGGNTIYF. For the CDR3, the DNA is TGTGCCAGCAGTGAACCTTACGGTGGAAACACCATATATTTT.

The chain combines TRBV6-5 with TRBJ1-5; possible D gene TRBD1, 5 bases. Trimming left V 6 bases short and J 0 bases short, with 12 bases between. The germline V gene has CDR1 MNHEY and CDR2 SVGAGI. The CDR3 spans 15 residues. The CDR3 spells CASRSTQASNQPQHF. The CDR3 DNA reads as TGTGCCAGCAGGAGCACACAGGCTAGCAATCAGCCCCAGCATTTT.

V and J are TRBV9 and TRBJ1-3; 7 nucleotides match TRBD1. CDR3 length: 15 residues. Per germline, CDR1 SGDLS and CDR2 YYNGEE. V dropped 4 bases and J dropped 2; count of bases not matched to a gene: 6. The CDR3 nucleotides are TGTGCCAGCAGCACTCGGACAGGTCCTGGAAACACCATATATTTT. As protein: CASSTRTGPGNTIYF. Full variable domain (rest looked up from reference TRBV9 and TRBJ1-3): DSGVTQTPKHLITATGQRVTLRCSPRSGDLSVYWYQQSLDQGLQFLIQYYNGEERAKGNILERFSAQQFPDLHSELNLSSLELGDSALYFCASSTRTGPGNTIYFGEGSWLTVV.

The CDR3 spells CASSLIQGGNIQYF. CDR3 DNA: TGTGCCAGCAGCCTTATACAGGGGGGAAACATTCAGTACTTC. The chain combines TRBV7-2 with TRBJ2-4; 8 bases are a match to TRBD1. Germline V gives CDR1 SGHTA, CDR2 FQGNSA. CDR3 length: 14 amino acids. The ends lost 5 bases at V and 6 bases at J; junction bases unmatched: 6.

The V and J genes are TRBV3-1 (or the pseudogene TRBV3-2) and TRBJ1-2; D is possibly TRBD1 (6 bases). Trimming removed 4 bases at V and 7 bases at J, with 13 bases between. CDR1 is LGHDT, CDR2 YNNKEL, per germline (reference sequence). There are 13 residues in the CDR3. The CDR3 here is CASSLQGSGGYTF. CDR3 DNA sequence: TGTGCCAGCAGCCTACAGGGAAGTGGTGGCTACACCTTC.

This clone occurred a few times. In DNA, the CDR3 is TGTGCCAGCAGCCGAGAGACAGGGAATCACCCCTATGGCTACACCTTC. This encodes CASSRETGNHPYGYTF. The V call is TRBV7-8, the J call TRBJ1-2; 7 bases map to TRBD1. The CDR3 spans 16 residues. V shed 5 bases and J 4 bases; nucleotides not matched to a gene: 13. Germline V CDR1 and CDR2: SGHVS, FQNEAQ.

As for this clone: Other DNA sequences in this specimen translate into the identical CDR3. V gene TRBV20-1 combines with J gene TRBJ1-2; 7 bases are a match to TRBD1. The germline V gene has CDR1 DFQATT and CDR2 SNEGSKA (reference sequence). The CDR3 is made up of 11 amino acids. Trimming took 6 bases from V and 7 from J; bases not matched to a gene: 5. CDR3 residues: CSANRGSGYTF. The CDR3 DNA reads as TGCAGTGCGAACAGGGGATCTGGCTACACCTTC.

This chain uses TRBV12-5 with TRBJ2-3; 16 nucleotides match TRBD2. This CDR3 comprises 17 residues. J lost 5 bases, V lost 6 bases, and 8 bases had no gene match. In germline, CDR1 is LGHNT, CDR2 FRNRAP. The CDR3 sequence: CASGSGTSGRDLDTQYF. In DNA, the CDR3 is TGTGCTAGTGGATCCGGGACTAGCGGGAGGGATTTAGATACGCAGTATTTT.

The CDR3 nucleotides are TGTGCCAGCAGCTTGGGCGGAACGAGCTCCTATAATTCACCCCTCCACTTT. Protein sequence: CASSLGGTSSYNSPLHF. The V gene is TRBV5-6, the J gene TRBJ1-6, with D unclear. V lost 0 bases and J 0 bases, leaving 10 bases between the germline ends. This CDR3 comprises 17 residues. Germline values: CDR1 SGHDT, CDR2 YYEEEE.

The V gene is TRBV3-1 (or the pseudogene TRBV3-2), the J gene TRBJ2-7; 10 bases are a match to TRBD1. CDR1 is LGHDT and CDR2 is YNNKEL in the germline V gene (reference sequence). V gave up 5 bases and J gave up 6 bases; unmatched junction bases: 4. This CDR3 has 13 amino acids. The CDR3 reads CASSGTGEGEQYV. CDR3 nucleotide sequence: TGTGCCAGCAGCGGGACAGGGGAAGGCGAGCAGTACGTC.